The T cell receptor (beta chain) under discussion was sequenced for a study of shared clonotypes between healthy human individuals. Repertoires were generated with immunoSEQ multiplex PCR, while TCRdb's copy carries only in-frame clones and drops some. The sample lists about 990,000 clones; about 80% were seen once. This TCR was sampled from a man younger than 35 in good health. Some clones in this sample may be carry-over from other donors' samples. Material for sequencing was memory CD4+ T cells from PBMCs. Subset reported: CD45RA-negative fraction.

The CDR3 DNA follows: TGTGCCAGCAGCCCAACCCGCGACGGGGCCAACGTCCTGACTTTC. It codes for CASSPTRDGANVLTF. V is TRBV7-3 and J is TRBJ2-6; D not certain. Germline V gene sequence: CDR1 SGHTA, CDR2 FQGTGA. Trimming shortened V by 5 bases and J by 4 bases, and 12 bases separated the two germline ends. The CDR3 consists of 15 residues.